This T cell receptor (beta chain) was sequenced for a study of regulatory T cells in long-lasting Graves disease. This clonotype was counted a few times. Arm-PCR of CDR3 regions and iRepertoire HTBI primers were used to build TCR beta libraries. MiXCR, run by TCRdb on the multiplex PCR reads, gives a single entry per CDR3 protein. The table lists roughly 320,000 distinct CDR3 sequences, around 17% of them singletons. V was cut by 4 bases and J by 3 bases, with 16 bases left in between. The germline V gene encodes CDR1 MDHEN and CDR2 SYDVKM. The length of the CDR3 is 16 residues. As for time point: newly diagnosed GD, antithyroid drugs for less than 3 months. PBMCs provided the RNA from which the TCR library was made. The sample also formed part of further work on T cells in Graves' hyperthyroidism and ophthalmopathy.

The chain recombines TRBV28 with TRBJ2-1; D perhaps matches TRBD1 (5 bases). The sample here was peripheral blood mononuclear cells (PBMCs), taken at new diagnosis, from a patient treated with antithyroid drugs. The sequence derives from a man aged 40-49 years with Graves disease. The CDR3 DNA reads TGTGCCAGCAGTTCAATGGGGCAGGGAAACTACAATGAGCAGTTCTTC. Its translation: CASSSMGQGNYNEQFF.